The 13 T cell receptor beta chains below were found in one sample sequenced in a study of cytomegalovirus exposure and HLA in healthy donors. TCRdb's copy holds only in-frame clones and misses some; the assay was immunoSEQ multiplex PCR. The sample includes roughly 300,000 clones, roughly 89% of them seen just once. The sequenced material came from PBMCs. These receptors all stem from a woman between 18 and 29 years old in good health and CMV-seronegative.

The rearrangement links TRBV27 to TRBJ2-6, with D unresolved. V lost 3 bases to trimming and J lost 4 bases, with 10 bases between them. The CDR3 consists of 15 residues. CDR1 is MNHEY and CDR2 is SMNVEV in the germline V gene (reference sequence). CDR3 amino acids: CASSFGGVGANVLTF. DNA for the CDR3: TGTGCCAGCAGTTTTGGTGGAGTGGGGGCCAACGTCCTGACTTTC.

This chain connects TRBV6-5 to TRBJ2-7; a weak D match, TRBD1 (6 bases). CDR3 length: 13 residues. Per germline, CDR1 MNHEY and CDR2 SVGAGI. V lost 2 bases to trimming and J lost 6 bases, with 11 bases between them. The DNA for the CDR3 is TGTGCCAGCAGTTACATACAGGGCAGCGAGCAGTACTTC. Protein product: CASSYIQGSEQYF.

The chain joins TRBV9 to TRBJ2-5, with 7 positions matching TRBD2. The germline CDR1 and CDR2 sequences are SGDLS and YYNGEE. CDR3 size: 16 residues. The junction had 10 bases not matched to a gene; V was cut back by 4 bases and J by 1 base. The CDR3 reads CASSTAGEGIQETQYF. The CDR3, as DNA: TGTGCCAGCAGCACTGCCGGGGAGGGAATCCAAGAGACCCAGTACTTC.

This clone was seen once. The chain uses TRBV5-6 and TRBJ2-7, with 9 bases aligning to TRBD2. This CDR3 comprises 14 residues. CDR1 is SGHDT and CDR2 is YYEEEE in the germline V gene. J lost 7 bases, V lost 1 base, and 6 bases had no gene match. This chain's CDR3 is CASSLRGTSFEQYF. The CDR3 nucleotides are TGTGCCAGCAGCTTGAGGGGGACTAGCTTTGAGCAGTACTTC.

In this sample, this clone turned up a few times. J is TRBJ2-7 and V is TRBV19; D might be TRBD1 (5 bases). Trimming shortened V by 3 bases and J by 3 bases, and 15 bases separated the two germline ends. Germline V gives CDR1 LNHDA, CDR2 SQIVND (reference sequence). The CDR3 totals 15 residues. The CDR3 DNA follows: TGTGCCAGTAGTATTTCCCTGGGCAGGGTCTACGAGCAGTACTTC. Translated: CASSISLGRVYEQYF.

The chain employs TRBV5-8 and TRBJ2-3, with 11 bases that match TRBD2. After removal of 0 bases from V and 0 bases from J, the junction contained 0 bases not matched to a gene. The CDR3 runs 16 residues. Looked up from germline, CDR1 is SGHTS and CDR2 is YDEGEE. CDR3 loop: CASSLGLAGSTDTQYF. In nucleotides, the CDR3 is TGTGCCAGCAGCTTGGGACTAGCGGGGAGCACAGATACGCAGTATTTT.

The genes are TRBV4-1 and TRBJ2-7; TRBD2 agrees at 11 bases. The germline CDR1 and CDR2 sequences are MGHRA and YSYEKL. After removal of 0 bases from V and 2 bases from J, the junction contained 6 bases not matched to a gene. The CDR3 sequence is 17 residues long. The CDR3 DNA reads TGCGCCAGCAGCCAAGATCAAAGACTAGCGGGAACCTACGAGCAGTACTTC. It yields the protein CASSQDQRLAGTYEQYF.

This clone is a singleton in its sample. This rearrangement joins TRBV27 to TRBJ2-1; TRBD2 might be the D (7 bases). The CDR3 runs 15 residues. The germline gives CDR1 MNHEY, CDR2 SMNVEV (reference sequence). V was cut by 6 bases and J by 7 bases, with 19 bases left in between. The CDR3 DNA reads as TGTGCCAGCAGCGGGGGCGGGAGTTGGCTAAATGAGCAGTTCTTC. Translating gives CASSGGGSWLNEQFF.

The chain carries TRBV6-5 and TRBJ2-4, with D maybe TRBD1 (6 bases). The V and J ends lost 11 bases and 8 bases respectively, with 16 bases between them. In germline, CDR1 is MNHEY, CDR2 SVGAGI. The CDR3 consists of 12 residues. The CDR3 protein is CASSPQGYIQYF. Here the CDR3 DNA reads TGTGCCTCCTCCCCCCAGGGGTACATTCAGTACTTC.

The genes are TRBV6-5 and TRBJ2-7; D is uncertain. The V gene's germline CDR1 is MNHEY and CDR2 SVGAGI. There are 15 residues in the CDR3. V dropped 0 bases and J dropped 2 bases, with 11 bases sitting between them. The CDR3 nucleotides read TGTGCCAGCAGTTACTCGACTGTACGCCCCTACGAGCAGTACTTC. This gives the protein CASSYSTVRPYEQYF.

CDR3 in DNA: TGTGCCAGCAGCCCCTGGACAGGGCTCCCATCGGAGCAGTACTTC. It is translated as CASSPWTGLPSEQYF. The genes are TRBV7-2 and TRBJ2-7; 8 bases line up with TRBD1. The length of the CDR3 is 15 residues. After removal of 5 bases from V and 7 bases from J, the junction contained 13 bases not matched to a gene. The germline V gene has CDR1 SGHTA and CDR2 FQGNSA.

The V call is TRBV30, the J call TRBJ1-1; D is possibly TRBD1 (6 bases). Trimming stripped 3 bases from V and 0 bases from J, with 14 bases between. Germline V gene data show CDR1 as GTSNPN and CDR2 as SVGIG (reference sequence). The CDR3 is 15 amino acids. CDR3 in DNA: TGTGCCTGGAGCCCCAGGACAGCTATGAACACTGAAGCTTTCTTT. As protein: CAWSPRTAMNTEAFF.

This sequence joins TRBV4-3 and TRBJ2-1, with D perhaps TRBD2 (5 bases). CDR3 length: 15 amino acids. Germline V lookup: CDR1 LGHNA, CDR2 YSLEER. The ends were cut back, 4 bases at V and 9 bases at J, with 19 bases in the middle. CDR3 sequence reads: CASSPSLSGFTEQFF. The CDR3 coding sequence is TGCGCCAGCAGCCCCAGCCTGTCGGGGTTTACTGAGCAGTTCTTC.